This T cell receptor (beta chain) was captured by sequencing in a study of blood T cell repertoires in COVID-19. V lost 6 bases and J 2 bases, leaving 5 bases between the germline ends. The germline V gene encodes CDR1 WSHSY and CDR2 SAAADI. This CDR3 region has 11 residues. The data were produced by immunoSEQ multiplex PCR, yet TCRdb's version contains in-frame clones alone and is incomplete. The repertoire consists of around 130,000 clones, with roughly 80% occurring once and the leading ten covering about 12%. The sample comprised peripheral blood. The chain joins TRBV10-2 to TRBJ2-7, with D possibly being TRBD2 (5 bases). The sequence came from a human donor in a cohort sampled during active COVID-19. The CDR3 DNA sequence: TGCGCCAGCAGCGGGGCCTACGAGCAGTACTTC. It encodes CASSGAYEQYF.